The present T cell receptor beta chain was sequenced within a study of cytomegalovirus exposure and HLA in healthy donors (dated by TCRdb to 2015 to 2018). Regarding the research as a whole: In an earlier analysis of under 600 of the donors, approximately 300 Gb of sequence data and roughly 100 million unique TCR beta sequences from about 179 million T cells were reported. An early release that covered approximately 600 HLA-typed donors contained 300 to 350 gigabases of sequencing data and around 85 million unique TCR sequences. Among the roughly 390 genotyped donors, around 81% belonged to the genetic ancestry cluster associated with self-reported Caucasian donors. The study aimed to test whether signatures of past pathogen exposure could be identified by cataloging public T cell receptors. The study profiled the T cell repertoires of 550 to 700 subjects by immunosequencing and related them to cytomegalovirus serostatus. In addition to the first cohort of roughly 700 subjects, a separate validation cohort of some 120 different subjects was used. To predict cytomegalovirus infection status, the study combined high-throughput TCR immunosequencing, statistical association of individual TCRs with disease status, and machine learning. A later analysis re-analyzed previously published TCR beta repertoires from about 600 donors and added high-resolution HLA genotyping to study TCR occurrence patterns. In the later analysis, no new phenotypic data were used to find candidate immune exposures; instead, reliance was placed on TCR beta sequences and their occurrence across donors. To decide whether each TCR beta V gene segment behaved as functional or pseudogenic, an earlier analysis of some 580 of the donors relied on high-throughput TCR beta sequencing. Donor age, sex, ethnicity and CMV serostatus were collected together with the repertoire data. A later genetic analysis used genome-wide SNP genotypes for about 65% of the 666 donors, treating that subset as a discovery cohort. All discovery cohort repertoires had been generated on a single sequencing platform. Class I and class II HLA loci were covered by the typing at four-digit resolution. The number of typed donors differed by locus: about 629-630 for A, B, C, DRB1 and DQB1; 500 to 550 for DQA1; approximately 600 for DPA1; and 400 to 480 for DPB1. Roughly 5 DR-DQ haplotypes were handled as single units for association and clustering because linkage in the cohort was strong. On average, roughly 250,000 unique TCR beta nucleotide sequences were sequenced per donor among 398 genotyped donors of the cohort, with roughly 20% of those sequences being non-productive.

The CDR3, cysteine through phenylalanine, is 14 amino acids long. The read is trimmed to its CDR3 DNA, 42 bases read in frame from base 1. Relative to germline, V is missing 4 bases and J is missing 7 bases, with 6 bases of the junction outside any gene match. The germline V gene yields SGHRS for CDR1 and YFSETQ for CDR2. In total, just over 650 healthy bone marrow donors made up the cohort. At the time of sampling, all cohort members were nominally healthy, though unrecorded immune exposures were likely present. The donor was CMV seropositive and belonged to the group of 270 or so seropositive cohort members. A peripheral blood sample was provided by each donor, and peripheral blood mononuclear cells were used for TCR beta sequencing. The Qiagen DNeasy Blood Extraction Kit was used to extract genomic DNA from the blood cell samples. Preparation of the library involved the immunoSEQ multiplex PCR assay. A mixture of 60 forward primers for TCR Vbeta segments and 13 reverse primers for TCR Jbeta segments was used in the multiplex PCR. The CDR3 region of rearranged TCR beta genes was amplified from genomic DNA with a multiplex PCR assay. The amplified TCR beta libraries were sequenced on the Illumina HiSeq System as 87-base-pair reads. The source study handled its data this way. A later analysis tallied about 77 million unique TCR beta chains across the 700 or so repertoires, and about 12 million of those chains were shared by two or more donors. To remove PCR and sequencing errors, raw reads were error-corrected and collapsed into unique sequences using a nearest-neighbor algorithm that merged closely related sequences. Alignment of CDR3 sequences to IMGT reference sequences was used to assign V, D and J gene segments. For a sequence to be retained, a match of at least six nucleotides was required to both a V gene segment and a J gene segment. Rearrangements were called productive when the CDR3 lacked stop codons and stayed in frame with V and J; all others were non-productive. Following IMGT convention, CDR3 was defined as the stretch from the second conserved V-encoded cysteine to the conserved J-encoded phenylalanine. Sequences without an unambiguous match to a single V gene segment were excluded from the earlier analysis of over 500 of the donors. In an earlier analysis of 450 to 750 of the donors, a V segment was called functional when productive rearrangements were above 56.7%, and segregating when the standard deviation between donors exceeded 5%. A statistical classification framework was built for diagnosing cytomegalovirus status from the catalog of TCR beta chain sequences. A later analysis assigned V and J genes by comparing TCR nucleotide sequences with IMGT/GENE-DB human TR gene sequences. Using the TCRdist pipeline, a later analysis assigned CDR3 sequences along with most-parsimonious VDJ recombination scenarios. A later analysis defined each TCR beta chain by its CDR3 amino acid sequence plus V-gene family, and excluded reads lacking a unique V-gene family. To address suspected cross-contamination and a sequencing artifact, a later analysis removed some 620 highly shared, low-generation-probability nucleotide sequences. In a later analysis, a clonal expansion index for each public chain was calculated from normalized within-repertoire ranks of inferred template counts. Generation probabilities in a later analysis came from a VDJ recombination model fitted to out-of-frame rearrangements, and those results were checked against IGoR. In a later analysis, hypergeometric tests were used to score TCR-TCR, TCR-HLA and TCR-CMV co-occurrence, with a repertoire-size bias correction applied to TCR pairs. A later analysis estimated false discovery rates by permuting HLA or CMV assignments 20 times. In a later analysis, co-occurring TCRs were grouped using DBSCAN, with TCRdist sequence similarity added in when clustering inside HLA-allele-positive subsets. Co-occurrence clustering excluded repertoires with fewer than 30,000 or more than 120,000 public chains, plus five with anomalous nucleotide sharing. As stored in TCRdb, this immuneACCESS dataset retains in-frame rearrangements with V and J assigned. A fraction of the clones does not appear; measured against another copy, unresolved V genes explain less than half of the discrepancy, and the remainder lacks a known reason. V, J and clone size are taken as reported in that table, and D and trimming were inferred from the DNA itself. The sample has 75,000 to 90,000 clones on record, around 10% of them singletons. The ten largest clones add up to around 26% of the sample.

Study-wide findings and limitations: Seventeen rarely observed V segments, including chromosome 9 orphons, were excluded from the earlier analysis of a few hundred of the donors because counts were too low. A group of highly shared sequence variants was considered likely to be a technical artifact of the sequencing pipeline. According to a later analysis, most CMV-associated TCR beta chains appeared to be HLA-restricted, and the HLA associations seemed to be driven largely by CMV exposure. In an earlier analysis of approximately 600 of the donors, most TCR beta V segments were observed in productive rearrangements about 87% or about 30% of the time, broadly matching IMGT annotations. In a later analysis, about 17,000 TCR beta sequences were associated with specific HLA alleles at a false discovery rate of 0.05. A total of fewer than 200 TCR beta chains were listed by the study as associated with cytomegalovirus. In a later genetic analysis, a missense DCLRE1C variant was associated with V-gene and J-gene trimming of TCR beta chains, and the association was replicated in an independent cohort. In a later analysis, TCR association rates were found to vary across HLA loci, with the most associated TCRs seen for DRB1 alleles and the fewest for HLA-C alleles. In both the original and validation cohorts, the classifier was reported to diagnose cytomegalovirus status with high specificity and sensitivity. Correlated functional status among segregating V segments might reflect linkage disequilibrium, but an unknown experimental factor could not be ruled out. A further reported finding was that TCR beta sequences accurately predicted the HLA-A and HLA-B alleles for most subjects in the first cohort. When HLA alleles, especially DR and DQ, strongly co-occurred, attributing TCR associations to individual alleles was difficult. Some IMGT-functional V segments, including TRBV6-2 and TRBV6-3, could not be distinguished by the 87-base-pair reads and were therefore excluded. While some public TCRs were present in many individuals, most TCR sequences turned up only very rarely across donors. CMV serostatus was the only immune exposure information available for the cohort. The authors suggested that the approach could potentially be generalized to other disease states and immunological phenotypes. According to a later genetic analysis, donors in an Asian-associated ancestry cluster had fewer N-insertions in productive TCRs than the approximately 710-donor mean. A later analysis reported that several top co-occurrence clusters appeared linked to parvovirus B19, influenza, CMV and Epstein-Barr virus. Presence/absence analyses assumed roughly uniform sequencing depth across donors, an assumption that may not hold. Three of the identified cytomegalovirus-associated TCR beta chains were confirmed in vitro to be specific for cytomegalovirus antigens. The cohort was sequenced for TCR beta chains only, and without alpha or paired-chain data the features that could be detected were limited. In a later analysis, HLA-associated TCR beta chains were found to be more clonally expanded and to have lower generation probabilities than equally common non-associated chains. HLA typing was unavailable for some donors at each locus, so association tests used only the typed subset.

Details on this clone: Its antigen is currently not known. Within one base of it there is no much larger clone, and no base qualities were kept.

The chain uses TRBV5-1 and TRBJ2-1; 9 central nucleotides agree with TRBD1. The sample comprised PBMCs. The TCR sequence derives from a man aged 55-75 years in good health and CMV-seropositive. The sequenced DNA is TGCGCCAGCAGCGGGGGACAGGGAAGTAATGAGCAGTTCTTC. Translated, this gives CASSGGQGSNEQFF.